These 9 T cell receptor beta chains were all obtained from the same sample, sequenced in a study of Ad26.COV2.S vaccination and SARS-CoV-2 variants. Noted treatment: 15 to 20 received Ad26.COV2.S at low or high dose, single or two shots; 5 received placebo; per-sample allocation not given. It was on day 63 after the first vaccine or placebo injection that samples were taken. The method was immunoSEQ multiplex PCR; TCRdb's version includes in-frame clones alone and lacks a portion of them. The repertoire consists of some 390,000 clones, with about 89% occurring once and the leading ten covering 1.5% to 2%. Sequenced material: peripheral blood, taken in a trial of Ad26.COV2.S vaccine versus placebo. Receptor source: a person between 18 and 65 years old who received the Ad26.COV2.S COVID-19 vaccine or a placebo.

This clone was detected only a few times. The rearrangement links TRBV11-3 to TRBJ2-7; possible D gene TRBD2, 6 bases. This CDR3 contains 14 residues. With 1 base removed from V and 5 bases from J, the gap between germline ends came to 12 bases. Per the germline V gene, CDR1 is SGHNT and CDR2 is YENEEA. CDR3 protein: CASSLAGSIHEQYF. The CDR3 bases are TGTGCCAGCAGCTTAGCCGGGAGTATCCACGAGCAGTACTTC.

This clone was seen once. V is TRBV5-1 and J is TRBJ2-7; D remains ambiguous. V lost 0 bases, J lost 3 bases, and 7 bases lay in between. CDR1 and CDR2 (germline): SGHRS, YFSETQ. The CDR3 consists of 13 residues. DNA of the CDR3: TGCGCCAGCAGCTTGGACGGATTCTACGAGCAGTACTTC. Its translation is CASSLDGFYEQYF.

The chain employs TRBV6-6 and TRBJ2-1; 7 nucleotides agree with TRBD2. The CDR3 is made up of 13 amino acids. Germline trimming cut 6 bases from V and 6 bases from J; bases unmatched to any gene: 5. Germline loops: CDR1 MNHNY, CDR2 SVGAGI (reference sequence). The DNA of the CDR3 is TGTGCCAGCAGAGCGGGACTACGCAATGAGCAGTTCTTC. Its translation: CASRAGLRNEQFF.

The rearrangement joins TRBV28 to TRBJ1-1; TRBD1 matches 8 bases. CDR1 MDHEN and CDR2 SYDVKM come from the germline V gene. J lost 4 bases, V lost 5 bases, and 6 bases had no gene match. This CDR3 spans 14 amino acids. The CDR3: CASSIRTGSTEAFF. The DNA for the CDR3 is TGTGCCAGCAGTATCCGGACAGGGAGCACTGAAGCTTTCTTT.

This clone has only a few counts. The chain has TRBV2 and TRBJ1-1; no clear D. The CDR3 has 15 amino acids. The germline V gene encodes CDR1 SNHLY and CDR2 FYNNEI. V shed 6 bases and J shed 1 base, with 15 bases lying between them. CDR3 nucleotide sequence: TGTGCCAGCAGCAATCCCCGGGAGACGAACACTGAAGCTTTCTTT. It yields the protein CASSNPRETNTEAFF.

The chain uses TRBV6-2 or TRBV6-3 and TRBJ2-7; possible D gene TRBD1, 6 bases. The germline gives CDR1 MNHEY, CDR2 SVGEGT. Trimming pared 5 bases from V and 3 bases from J, leaving 17 bases between. The CDR3 length is 15 residues. CDR3 in amino acids: CASSPVVGRGYEQYF. The CDR3 DNA is TGTGCCAGCAGTCCCGTTGTAGGCAGGGGCTACGAGCAGTACTTC.

The rearrangement links TRBV7-2 to TRBJ2-5; D gene uncertain. CDR1 is SGHTA, CDR2 FQGNSA, per germline. This CDR3 has 14 amino acids. Trimming removed 1 base at V and 0 bases at J, with 6 bases between. CDR3 sequence: CASSLDRYQETQYF. CDR3 coding DNA: TGTGCCAGCAGCTTAGATCGGTACCAAGAGACCCAGTACTTC. The full variable domain, completed using reference TRBV7-2 and TRBJ2-5, is GAGVSQSPSNKVTEKGKDVELRCDPISGHTALYWYRQSLGQGLEFLIYFQGNSAPDKSGLPSDRFSAERTGGSVSTLTIQRTQQEDSAVYLCASSLDRYQETQYFGPGTRLLVL.

V gene TRBV5-1 combines with J gene TRBJ2-3, with a tentative D call TRBD2 (5 bases). Germline loops: CDR1 SGHRS, CDR2 YFSETQ. Trimming took 4 bases from V and 4 from J, leaving 16 bases between them. The CDR3 spans 15 residues. The CDR3 sequence: CASSQDYPWADTQYF. DNA for the CDR3: TGCGCCAGCAGCCAAGACTACCCCTGGGCAGATACGCAGTATTTT. Supplemented by reference TRBV5-1 and TRBJ2-3, the full variable domain reads KAGVTQTPRYLIKTRGQQVTLSCSPISGHRSVSWYQQTPGQGLQFLFEYFSETQRNKGNFPGRFSGRQFSNSRSEMNVSTLELGDSALYLCASSQDYPWADTQYFGPGTRLTVL.

DNA for the CDR3: TGTGCCAGCAGCCAAGATCGGGTGTGGCAGGGCCAATCCTACGAGCAGTACTTC. Translating it yields CASSQDRVWQGQSYEQYF. The chain employs TRBV4-2 and TRBJ2-7, with a possible D match to TRBD1 (5 bases). The CDR3 is made up of 18 amino acids. Germline assignment: CDR1 LGHNA and CDR2 YNFKEQ. Trimming cost V 0 bases and J 1 base, with 19 bases left between them.